This TCR beta chain was captured in a study of OX40 agonist ivuxolimab in advanced cancers. V dropped 2 bases and J dropped 2; count of bases not matched to a gene: 6. The CDR3 runs to 16 residues. Germline CDR1 is KGHSH and CDR2 is LQKENI. Clones were read by immunoSEQ multiplex PCR, and TCRdb kept only the in-frame ones, dropping some. The sample lists 70,000 to 95,000 clones, approximately 83% occurring once. The V gene is TRBV18, the J gene TRBJ1-3; 7 bases fit TRBD1. The clonotype was recovered from an adult with an advanced solid tumor such as melanoma, head and neck, liver or kidney cancer. The source was CD4+ or CD8+ T cells sorted from blood, collected in a trial of the OX40 agonist ivuxolimab. CDR3: CASSPIITGAGNTIYF. In nucleotides, the CDR3 is TGTGCCAGCTCACCAATCATAACAGGGGCTGGAAACACCATATATTTT.